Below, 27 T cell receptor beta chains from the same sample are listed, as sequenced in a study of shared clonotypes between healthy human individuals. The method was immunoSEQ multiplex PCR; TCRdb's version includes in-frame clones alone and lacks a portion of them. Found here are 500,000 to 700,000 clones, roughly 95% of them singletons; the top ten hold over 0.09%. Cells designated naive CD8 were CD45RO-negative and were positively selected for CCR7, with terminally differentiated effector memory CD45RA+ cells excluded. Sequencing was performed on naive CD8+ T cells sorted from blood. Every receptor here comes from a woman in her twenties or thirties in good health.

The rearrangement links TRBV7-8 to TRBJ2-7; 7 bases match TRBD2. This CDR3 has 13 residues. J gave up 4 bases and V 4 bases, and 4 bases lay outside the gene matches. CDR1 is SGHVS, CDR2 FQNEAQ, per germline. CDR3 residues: CASSSGTMYEQYF. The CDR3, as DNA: TGTGCCAGCAGCTCCGGGACTATGTACGAGCAGTACTTC.

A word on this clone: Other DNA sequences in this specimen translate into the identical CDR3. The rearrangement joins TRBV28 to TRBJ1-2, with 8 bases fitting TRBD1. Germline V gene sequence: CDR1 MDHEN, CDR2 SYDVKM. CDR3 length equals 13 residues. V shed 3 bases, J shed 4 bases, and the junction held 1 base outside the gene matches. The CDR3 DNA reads TGTGCCAGCAGTTTCGGGACAGGCTATGGCTACACCTTC. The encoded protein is CASSFGTGYGYTF.

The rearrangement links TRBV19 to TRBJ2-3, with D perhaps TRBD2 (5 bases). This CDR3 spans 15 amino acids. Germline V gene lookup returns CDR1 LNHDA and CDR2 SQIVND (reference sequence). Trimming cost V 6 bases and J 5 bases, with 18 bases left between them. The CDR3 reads CASSTWTARGDTQYF. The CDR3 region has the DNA TGTGCCAGTAGCACCTGGACGGCCCGGGGAGATACGCAGTATTTT.

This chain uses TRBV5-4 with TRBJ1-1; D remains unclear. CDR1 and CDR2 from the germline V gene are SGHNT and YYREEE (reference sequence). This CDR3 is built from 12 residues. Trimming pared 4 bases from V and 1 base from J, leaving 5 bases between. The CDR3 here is CASSDTNTEAFF. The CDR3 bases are TGTGCCAGCAGCGATACGAACACTGAAGCTTTCTTT. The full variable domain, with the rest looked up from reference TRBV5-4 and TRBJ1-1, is ETGVTQSPTHLIKTRGQQVTLRCSSQSGHNTVSWYQQALGQGPQFIFQYYREEENGRGNFPPRFSGLQFPNYSSELNVNALELDDSALYLCASSDTNTEAFFGQGTRLTVV.

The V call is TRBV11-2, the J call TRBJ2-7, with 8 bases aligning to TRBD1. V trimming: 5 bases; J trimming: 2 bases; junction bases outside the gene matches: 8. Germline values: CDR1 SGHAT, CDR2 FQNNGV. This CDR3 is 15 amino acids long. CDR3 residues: CASSPPGQVTYEQYF. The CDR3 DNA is TGTGCCAGCAGCCCACCGGGACAGGTGACCTACGAGCAGTACTTC. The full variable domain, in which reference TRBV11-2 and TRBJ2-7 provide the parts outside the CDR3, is EAGVAQSPRYKIIEKRQSVAFWCNPISGHATLYWYQQILGQGPKLLIQFQNNGVVDDSQLPKDRFSAERLKGVDSTLKIQPAKLEDSAVYLCASSPPGQVTYEQYFGPGTRLTVT.

In nucleotides, the CDR3 is TGTGCCAGCAGCTTAGTCCCTTACACTGAAGCTTTCTTT. It codes for CASSLVPYTEAFF. V gene TRBV7-9 combines with J gene TRBJ1-1; no firm D call. The CDR3 totals 13 residues. Germline assignment: CDR1 SEHNR and CDR2 FQNEAQ (reference sequence). The V and J ends lost 1 base and 3 bases respectively, with 6 bases between them.

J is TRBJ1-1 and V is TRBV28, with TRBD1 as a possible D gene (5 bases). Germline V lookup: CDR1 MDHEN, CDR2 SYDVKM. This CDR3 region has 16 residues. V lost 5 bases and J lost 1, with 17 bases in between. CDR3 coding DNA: TGTGCCAGCAGTCCCCGGGGGGGGGACGGGAACACTGAAGCTTTCTTT. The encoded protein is CASSPRGGDGNTEAFF.

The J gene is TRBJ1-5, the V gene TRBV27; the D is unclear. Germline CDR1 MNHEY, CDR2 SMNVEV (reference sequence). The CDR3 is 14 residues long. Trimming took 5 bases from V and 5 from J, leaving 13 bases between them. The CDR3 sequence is CASSGEGRDQPQHF. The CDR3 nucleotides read TGTGCCAGCAGTGGAGAAGGGCGAGATCAGCCCCAGCATTTT.

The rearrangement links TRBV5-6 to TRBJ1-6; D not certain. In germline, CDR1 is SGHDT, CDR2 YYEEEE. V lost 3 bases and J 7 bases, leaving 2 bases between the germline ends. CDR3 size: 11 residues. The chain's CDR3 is CASSSNSPLHF. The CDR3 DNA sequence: TGTGCCAGCAGCTCCAATTCACCCCTCCACTTT.

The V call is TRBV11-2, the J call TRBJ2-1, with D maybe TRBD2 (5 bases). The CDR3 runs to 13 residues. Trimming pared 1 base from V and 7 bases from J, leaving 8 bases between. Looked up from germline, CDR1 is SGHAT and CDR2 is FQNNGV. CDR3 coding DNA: TGTGCCAGCAGCTTAGGTAGCGCAAATGAGCAGTTCTTC. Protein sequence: CASSLGSANEQFF.

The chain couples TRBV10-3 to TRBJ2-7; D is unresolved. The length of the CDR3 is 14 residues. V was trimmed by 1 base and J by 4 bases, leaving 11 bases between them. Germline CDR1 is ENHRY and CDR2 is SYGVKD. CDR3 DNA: TGTGCCATCAGTGAGTTTAGCAGAAGTTACGAGCAGTACTTC. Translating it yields CAISEFSRSYEQYF.

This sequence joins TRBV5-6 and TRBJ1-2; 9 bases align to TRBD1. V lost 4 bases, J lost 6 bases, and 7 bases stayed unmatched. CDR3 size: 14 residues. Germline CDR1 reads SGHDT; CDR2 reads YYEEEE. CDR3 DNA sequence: TGTGCCAGCAGCCCAGGGACAGGGCTGGATGGCTACACCTTC. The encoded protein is CASSPGTGLDGYTF.

The CDR3 loop is CASSLSGQSNQPQHF. CDR3 nucleotide sequence: TGTGCCAGCAGTTTGTCTGGACAGAGCAATCAGCCCCAGCATTTT. This chain uses TRBV27 with TRBJ1-5; possible D gene TRBD1, 6 bases. The CDR3 is made up of 15 amino acids. Per the germline V gene, CDR1 is MNHEY and CDR2 is SMNVEV (reference sequence). Trimming stripped 3 bases from V and 1 base from J, with 10 bases between.

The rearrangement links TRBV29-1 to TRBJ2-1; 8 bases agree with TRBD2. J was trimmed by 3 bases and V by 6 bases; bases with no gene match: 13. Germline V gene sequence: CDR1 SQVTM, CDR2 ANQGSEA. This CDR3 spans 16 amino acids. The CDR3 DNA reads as TGCAGCGTCGGGACTGACGATAGCGGGGTCTACAATGAGCAGTTCTTC. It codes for CSVGTDDSGVYNEQFF.

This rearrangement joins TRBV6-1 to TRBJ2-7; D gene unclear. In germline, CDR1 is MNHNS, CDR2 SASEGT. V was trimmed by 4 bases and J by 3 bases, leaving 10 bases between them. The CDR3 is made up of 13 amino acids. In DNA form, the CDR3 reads TGTGCCAGCAGTGCCGGACCGAGCTACGAGCAGTACTTC. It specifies CASSAGPSYEQYF.

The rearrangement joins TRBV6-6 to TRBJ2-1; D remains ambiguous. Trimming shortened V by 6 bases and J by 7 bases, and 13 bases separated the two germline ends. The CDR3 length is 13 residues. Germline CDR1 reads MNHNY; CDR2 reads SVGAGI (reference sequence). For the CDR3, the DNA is TGTGCCAGCAGCCCCAGTGAGTGGAATGAGCAGTTCTTC. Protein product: CASSPSEWNEQFF.

The CDR3 protein is CASSYGAKYEQYF. CDR3 DNA: TGTGCCAGCAGTTACGGGGCAAAGTACGAGCAGTACTTC. The genes are TRBV6-5 and TRBJ2-7; weak D call: TRBD1 (5 bases). This CDR3 is 13 amino acids long. V shed 2 bases and J shed 4 bases, with 9 bases lying between them. CDR1 is MNHEY, CDR2 SVGAGI, per germline.

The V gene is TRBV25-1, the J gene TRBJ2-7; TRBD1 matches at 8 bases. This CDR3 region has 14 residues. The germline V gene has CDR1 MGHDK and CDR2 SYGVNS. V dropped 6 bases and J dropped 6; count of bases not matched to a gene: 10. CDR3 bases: TGTGCCAGCAGGGCCACGGACAGGGTCGGCGAGCAGTACTTC. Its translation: CASRATDRVGEQYF.

The CDR3 sequence is CASSPVSGLDNEQFF. CDR3 nucleotides: TGCGCCAGCAGCCCCGTGTCGGGACTGGACAATGAGCAGTTCTTC. The chain uses TRBV4-1 and TRBJ2-1; weak D call: TRBD2 (6 bases). CDR1 and CDR2 (germline): MGHRA, YSYEKL. The V end lost 4 bases, the J end lost 5 bases, and 15 bases lay between the germline ends. CDR3 size: 15 residues.

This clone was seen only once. The chain's CDR3 is CASSVGGNTDTQYF. The CDR3 DNA follows: TGTGCCAGCAGCGTAGGGGGAAACACAGATACGCAGTATTTT. The V call is TRBV5-6, the J call TRBJ2-3, with a weak D call TRBD1 (6 bases). Germline V gene lookup returns CDR1 SGHDT and CDR2 YYEEEE. Trimming stripped 4 bases from V and 2 bases from J, with 11 bases between. The CDR3 has 14 amino acids.

CDR3 DNA sequence: TGCGCCAGCAGCCAAGATCTAGGACTAGGGTGGGAGCAGTACTTC. Encoded protein: CASSQDLGLGWEQYF. The chain couples TRBV4-1 to TRBJ2-7; 7 nucleotides align to TRBD2. There are 15 residues in the CDR3. Germline V gene sequence: CDR1 MGHRA, CDR2 YSYEKL. Germline trimming cut 0 bases from V and 7 bases from J; bases unmatched to any gene: 9.

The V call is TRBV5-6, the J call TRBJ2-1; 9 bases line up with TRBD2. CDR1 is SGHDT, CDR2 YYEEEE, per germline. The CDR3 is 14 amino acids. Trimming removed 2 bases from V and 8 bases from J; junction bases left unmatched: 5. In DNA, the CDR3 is TGTGCCAGCAGCTTAGCGGGAGGTTTGGATGAGCAGTTCTTC. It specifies CASSLAGGLDEQFF.

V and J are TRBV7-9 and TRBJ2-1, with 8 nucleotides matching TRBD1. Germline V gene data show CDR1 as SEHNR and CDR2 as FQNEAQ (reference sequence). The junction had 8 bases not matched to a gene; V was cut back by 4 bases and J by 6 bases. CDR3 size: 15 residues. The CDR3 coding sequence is TGTGCCAGCAGCTCTAGGACAGGGATGAGCAATGAGCAGTTCTTC. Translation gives CASSSRTGMSNEQFF. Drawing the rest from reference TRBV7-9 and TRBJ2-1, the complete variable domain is DTGVSQNPRHKITKRGQNVTFRCDPISEHNRLYWYRQTLGQGPEFLTYFQNEAQLEKSRLLSDRFSAERPKGSFSTLEIQRTEQGDSAMYLCASSSRTGMSNEQFFGPGTRLTVL.

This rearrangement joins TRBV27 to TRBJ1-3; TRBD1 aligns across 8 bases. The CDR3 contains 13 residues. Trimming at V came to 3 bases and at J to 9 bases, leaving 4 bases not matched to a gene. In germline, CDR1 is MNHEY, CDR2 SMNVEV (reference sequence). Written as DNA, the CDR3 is TGTGCCAGCAGTTTGACAGGGGAAGGCACCATATATTTT. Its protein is CASSLTGEGTIYF.

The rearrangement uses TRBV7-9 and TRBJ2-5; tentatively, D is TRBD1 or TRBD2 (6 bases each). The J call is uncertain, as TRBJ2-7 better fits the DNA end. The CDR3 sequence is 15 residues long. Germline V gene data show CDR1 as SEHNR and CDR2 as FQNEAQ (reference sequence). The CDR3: CASSLQEGGYYEQYF. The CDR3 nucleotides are TGTGCCAGCAGCTTACAAGAGGGGGGCTACTACGAGCAGTACTTC.

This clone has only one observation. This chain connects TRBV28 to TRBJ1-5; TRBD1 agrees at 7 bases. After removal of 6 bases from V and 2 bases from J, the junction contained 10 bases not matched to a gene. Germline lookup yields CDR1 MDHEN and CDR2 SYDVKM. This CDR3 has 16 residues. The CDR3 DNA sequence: TGTGCCAGCAGCACACCCGGGACAGCCGGCAATCAGCCCCAGCATTTT. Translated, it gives CASSTPGTAGNQPQHF.

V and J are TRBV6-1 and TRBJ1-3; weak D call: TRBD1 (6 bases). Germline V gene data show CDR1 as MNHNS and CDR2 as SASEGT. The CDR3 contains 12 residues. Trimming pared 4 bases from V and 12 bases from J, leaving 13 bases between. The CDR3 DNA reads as TGTGCCAGCAGTGTTCCAGGGGATATCATATATTTT. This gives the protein CASSVPGDIIYF.